This passage covers 20 T cell receptor beta chains from one sample sequenced in a study of cytomegalovirus exposure and HLA in healthy donors. Use of 60 Vbeta and 13 Jbeta primers characterized the PCR. Data came from immunoSEQ multiplex PCR; TCRdb stores just in-frame clones and leaves some out. The sample contains 100,000 to 150,000 clones, approximately 70% of which appear only once. Sequencing was performed on PBMCs. All receptors derive from a young man in good health and CMV-seronegative.

This chain connects TRBV9 to TRBJ2-1, with TRBD2 identical over 9 bases. Germline trimming cut 4 bases from V and 2 bases from J; bases unmatched to any gene: 7. This CDR3 spans 16 amino acids. Germline V gives CDR1 SGDLS, CDR2 YYNGEE. The CDR3 sequence is CASSLDGGRAYNEQFF. The CDR3 DNA reads as TGTGCCAGCAGCCTCGACGGCGGGAGGGCCTACAATGAGCAGTTCTTC.

The CDR3 DNA sequence: TGTGCCAGCAGTCCCGGGACAGGGGGCAGTACTGAAGCTTTCTTT. Amino acids: CASSPGTGGSTEAFF. The chain couples TRBV6-1 to TRBJ1-1, with TRBD1 matching over 12 bases. This CDR3 has 15 amino acids. The V segment lost 5 bases and the J segment 5 bases; nucleotides outside the gene matches: 6. The germline V gene encodes CDR1 MNHNS and CDR2 SASEGT.

The rearrangement joins TRBV27 to TRBJ2-7; 9 nucleotides match TRBD2. V dropped 5 bases and J dropped 4; count of bases not matched to a gene: 9. The CDR3 runs 15 residues. The germline V gene encodes CDR1 MNHEY and CDR2 SMNVEV (reference sequence). Here the CDR3 DNA reads TGTGCCAGCAGTGGCGGACTAGCGACGCCTTACGAGCAGTACTTC. Translation gives CASSGGLATPYEQYF.

The chain combines TRBV7-8 with TRBJ2-1, with 16 bases identical to TRBD2. V shed 5 bases and J 2 bases; nucleotides not matched to a gene: 6. Germline assignment: CDR1 SGHVS and CDR2 FQNEAQ. The CDR3 covers 18 residues. CDR3 sequence (DNA): TGTGCCAGCAGCCCGGGACTAGCGGGAGGGCCACCCTACAATGAGCAGTTCTTC. Its protein product is CASSPGLAGGPPYNEQFF.

The chain uses TRBV7-9 and TRBJ2-3, with D possibly TRBD1 on 7 matching bases. The V end was cut by 5 bases, the J end by 4 bases, with 16 bases between. CDR1 SEHNR and CDR2 FQNEAQ come from the germline V gene (reference sequence). This CDR3 is built from 15 residues. CDR3 amino acids: CASSLEGQPSDTQYF. The CDR3 DNA follows: TGTGCCAGCAGCCTGGAGGGACAGCCTTCAGATACGCAGTATTTT.

The rearrangement joins TRBV23-1 to TRBJ1-4, with D uncertain. TRBV23-1 is filed as an ORF, its function uncertain. Trimming shortened V by 4 bases and J by 2 bases, and 8 bases separated the two germline ends. The CDR3 sequence is 14 residues long. CDR3 nucleotides: TGCGCCAGCAGTCGTGGTCGGACTAATGAAAAACTGTTTTTT. Its translation is CASSRGRTNEKLFF.

The chain recombines TRBV5-1 with TRBJ2-1, with TRBD1 matching 7 bases. CDR3 length equals 11 residues. Germline loops: CDR1 SGHRS, CDR2 YFSETQ. Trimming removed 2 bases from V and 13 bases from J; junction bases left unmatched: 3. In nucleotides, the CDR3 is TGCGCCAGCAGCTTAACAGGGGTTCAGTTCTTC. Protein: CASSLTGVQFF.

This clone has just a few counts. The V call is TRBV29-1, the J call TRBJ1-1, with D perhaps matching TRBD1 (5 bases). There are 12 residues in the CDR3. Looked up from germline, CDR1 is SQVTM and CDR2 is ANQGSEA. Trimming cost V 8 bases and J 4 bases, with 14 bases left between them. CDR3 in amino acids: CSPLVGGTEAFF. CDR3 coding DNA: TGCAGCCCCCTGGTCGGGGGCACTGAAGCTTTCTTT.

The chain has TRBV7-6 and TRBJ2-1; a weak D match, TRBD2 (7 bases). V lost 3 bases and J lost 9, with 21 bases in between. Germline values: CDR1 SGHVS, CDR2 FNYEAQ. The CDR3 runs to 16 residues. This CDR3 reads CASSFSGGGGWAEQFF. CDR3 nucleotides: TGTGCCAGCAGCTTCTCCGGAGGGGGGGGGTGGGCTGAGCAGTTCTTC.

This clone occurred a few times. The rearrangement uses TRBV5-4 and TRBJ1-4; D is uncertain. The germline gives CDR1 SGHNT, CDR2 YYREEE (reference sequence). V shed 0 bases and J shed 2 bases, with 11 bases lying between them. The CDR3 has 16 amino acids. CDR3 amino acids: CASSLAGKATNEKLFF. The DNA of the CDR3 is TGTGCCAGCAGCTTGGCGGGGAAGGCGACTAATGAAAAACTGTTTTTT.

The V and J genes are TRBV9 and TRBJ2-3; 12 bases match TRBD2. The germline gives CDR1 SGDLS, CDR2 YYNGEE. This CDR3 comprises 17 residues. Unmatched junction bases numbered 8, after V lost 3 bases and J lost 3 bases. CDR3 nucleotides: TGTGCCAGCAGCGAAAGGACTAGCGGGGACCCTACAGATACGCAGTATTTT. It translates to CASSERTSGDPTDTQYF.

A single count supports this clone. The rearrangement uses TRBV11-2 and TRBJ2-5; a weak D match, TRBD2 (6 bases). With 4 bases removed from V and 4 bases from J, the gap between germline ends came to 13 bases. This CDR3 comprises 14 residues. Germline V CDR1 and CDR2: SGHAT, FQNNGV. In DNA form, the CDR3 reads TGTGCCAGCAGCTCATTGGGGGGTCGAGAGACCCAGTACTTC. It encodes CASSSLGGRETQYF.

The chain carries TRBV28 and TRBJ2-3, with 12 bases lining up with TRBD2. The CDR3 is made up of 18 amino acids. Germline V lookup: CDR1 MDHEN, CDR2 SYDVKM. The ends lost 5 bases at V and 2 bases at J; junction bases unmatched: 11. For the CDR3, the DNA is TGTGCCAGCAGTCGTGAACCACGGACTAGCGGGGTCACAGATACGCAGTATTTT. It codes for CASSREPRTSGVTDTQYF.

The chain couples TRBV4-3 to TRBJ1-4, with D possibly matching TRBD1 (5 bases). V lost 0 bases, J lost 3 bases, and 8 bases lay in between. This CDR3 contains 15 residues. From germline, CDR1 is LGHNA and CDR2 YSLEER. This CDR3 is CASSQEPGANEKLFF. CDR3 nucleotides: TGCGCCAGCAGCCAAGAACCGGGGGCTAATGAAAAACTGTTTTTT.

In this sample, this clone turned up a few times. The chain uses TRBV12-5 and TRBJ2-1, with unresolved D. The V end lost 2 bases, the J end lost 0 bases, and 8 bases lay between the germline ends. Germline V gene data show CDR1 as LGHNT and CDR2 as FRNRAP. CDR3 size: 15 residues. The CDR3 DNA is TGTGCTAGTGGTTTGTTTTCCGGCTCCTACAATGAGCAGTTCTTC. Its translation: CASGLFSGSYNEQFF.

In DNA form, the CDR3 reads TGTGCCAGCAGTCTAGCGGGGAGCACCGGGGAGCTGTTTTTT. The encoded protein is CASSLAGSTGELFF. V gene TRBV6-6 combines with J gene TRBJ2-2; 9 bases line up with TRBD2. J lost 4 bases, V lost 5 bases, and 2 bases had no gene match. Germline V gene lookup returns CDR1 MNHNY and CDR2 SVGAGI (reference sequence). This CDR3 is 14 amino acids long.

This clone has a handful of counts. V and J are TRBV6-5 and TRBJ1-1, with D maybe TRBD1 (5 bases). V shed 3 bases and J shed 8 bases, with 16 bases lying between them. This CDR3 contains 14 residues. Germline CDR1 and CDR2: MNHEY and SVGAGI. As DNA, the CDR3 is TGTGCCAGCAGTTATCCCAGGGCGCGGGGCGAAGCTTTCTTT. Translation: CASSYPRARGEAFF.

V usage is TRBV9 and J usage is TRBJ1-3; possibly TRBD1 for D (5 bases). The CDR3 has 14 amino acids. The germline gives CDR1 SGDLS, CDR2 YYNGEE. Trimming shortened V by 0 bases and J by 4 bases, and 8 bases separated the two germline ends. The CDR3 coding sequence is TGTGCCAGCAGCGTAGTGGACATCGGAAACACCATATATTTT. This gives the protein CASSVVDIGNTIYF.

This chain uses TRBV7-9 with TRBJ2-5, with a possible D match to TRBD1 (6 bases). V was clipped by 3 bases and J by 9 bases, with 17 bases between them. The CDR3 covers 14 residues. CDR1 SEHNR and CDR2 FQNEAQ come from the germline V gene (reference sequence). CDR3 amino acids: CASSFRDTGGAQYF. In DNA form, the CDR3 reads TGTGCCAGCAGCTTTCGGGACACCGGAGGTGCCCAGTACTTC.

The count of this clone is one. V usage is TRBV18 and J usage is TRBJ2-7, with TRBD1 identical over 9 bases. In germline, CDR1 is KGHSH, CDR2 LQKENI. V was clipped by 4 bases and J by 7 bases; unmatched bases: 14. The CDR3 contains 16 residues. The chain's CDR3 is CASSRRYRDRVEEQYF. CDR3 sequence (DNA): TGTGCCAGCTCACGGAGATACCGGGACAGGGTCGAGGAGCAGTACTTC. Complete variable domain (other parts from reference TRBV18 and TRBJ2-7): NAGVMQNPRHLVRRRGQEARLRCSPMKGHSHVYWYRQLPEEGLKFMVYLQKENIIDESGMPKERFSAEFPKEGPSILRIQQVVRGDSAAYFCASSRRYRDRVEEQYFGPGTRLTVT.